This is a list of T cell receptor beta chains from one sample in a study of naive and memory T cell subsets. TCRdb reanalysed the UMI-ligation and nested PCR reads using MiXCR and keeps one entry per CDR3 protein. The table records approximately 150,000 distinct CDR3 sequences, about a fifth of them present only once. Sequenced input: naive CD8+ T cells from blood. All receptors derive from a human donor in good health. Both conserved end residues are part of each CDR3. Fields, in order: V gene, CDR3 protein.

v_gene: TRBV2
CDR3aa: CASSLRYNEQFF

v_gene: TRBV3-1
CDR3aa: CASSQDGGQTPYF

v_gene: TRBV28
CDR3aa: CASSYLVTGQPQHF

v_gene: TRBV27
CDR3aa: CASVGQGAFGYTF

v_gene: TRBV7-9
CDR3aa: CASSSAAGVGKVQYF

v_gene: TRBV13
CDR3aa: CASSHGTGEDSPLHF

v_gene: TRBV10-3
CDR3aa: CAISEEGLTGNTIYF

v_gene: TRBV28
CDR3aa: CASKLAPSSYNEQFF

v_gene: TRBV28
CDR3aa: CASWAGGPHHYEQYF

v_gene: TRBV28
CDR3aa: CASSPRDRDDEQYF

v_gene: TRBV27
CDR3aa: CATTAGGDNTQYF

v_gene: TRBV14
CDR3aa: CATATGGTDTQYF

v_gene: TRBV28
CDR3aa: CATSRGRFSDF

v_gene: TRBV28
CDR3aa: CASSFDPRGTYEQYF

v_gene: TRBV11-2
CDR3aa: CASSPNRDRGTLYGYTF

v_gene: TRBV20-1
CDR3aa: CSARGDNEQFF

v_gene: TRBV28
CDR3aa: CASSFSQGAQTGEQFF

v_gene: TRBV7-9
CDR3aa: CASSGPSGTWGINEQFF

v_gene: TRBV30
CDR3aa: CAWEPGGSYEQYF

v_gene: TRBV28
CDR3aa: CASSLIGRNSPLHF

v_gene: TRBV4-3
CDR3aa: CASSPGTGIRQPQHF

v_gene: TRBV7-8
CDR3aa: CASSLDRKSTTTYEQYF

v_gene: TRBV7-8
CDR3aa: CASSLEQYNEQFF

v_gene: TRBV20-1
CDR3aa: CSARAVDSYEQYF

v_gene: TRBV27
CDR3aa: CASSFGVPGELFF

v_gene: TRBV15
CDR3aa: CATSRTVRDTQYF

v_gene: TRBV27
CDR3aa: CASSLDPARVGQETQYF

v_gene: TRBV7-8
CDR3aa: CASSWTSGRGNEQFF

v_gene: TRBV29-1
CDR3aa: CSVDGTWTYNEQFF

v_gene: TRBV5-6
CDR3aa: CASSLGQVGYEQYF

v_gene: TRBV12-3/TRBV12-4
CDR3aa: CASSAEQGGNQPQHF

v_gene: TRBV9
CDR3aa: CASSVSGHEQFF